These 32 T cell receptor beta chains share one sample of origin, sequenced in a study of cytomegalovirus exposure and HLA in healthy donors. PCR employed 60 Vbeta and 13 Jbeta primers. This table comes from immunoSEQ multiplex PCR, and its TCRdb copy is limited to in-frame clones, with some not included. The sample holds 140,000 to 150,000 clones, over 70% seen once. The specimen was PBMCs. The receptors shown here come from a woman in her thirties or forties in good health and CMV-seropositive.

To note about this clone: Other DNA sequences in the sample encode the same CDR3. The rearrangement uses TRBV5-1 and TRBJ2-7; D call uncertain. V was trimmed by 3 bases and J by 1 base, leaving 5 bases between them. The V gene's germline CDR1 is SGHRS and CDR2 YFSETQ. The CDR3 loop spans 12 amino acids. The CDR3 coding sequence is TGCGCCAGCAGCTCCTCTTCCTACGAGCAGTACTTC. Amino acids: CASSSSSYEQYF.

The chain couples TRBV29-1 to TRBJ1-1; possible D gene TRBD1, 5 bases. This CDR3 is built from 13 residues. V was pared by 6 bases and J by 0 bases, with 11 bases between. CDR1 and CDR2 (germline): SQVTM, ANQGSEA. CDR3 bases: TGCAGCGTCGAGCGACAGTTGAACACTGAAGCTTTCTTT. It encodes CSVERQLNTEAFF.

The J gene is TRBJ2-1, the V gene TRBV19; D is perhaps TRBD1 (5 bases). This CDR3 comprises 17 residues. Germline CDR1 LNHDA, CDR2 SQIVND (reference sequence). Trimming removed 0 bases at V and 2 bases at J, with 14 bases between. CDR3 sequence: CASSIDWGVGTYNEQFF. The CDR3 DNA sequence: TGTGCCAGTAGTATAGACTGGGGCGTAGGGACCTACAATGAGCAGTTCTTC.

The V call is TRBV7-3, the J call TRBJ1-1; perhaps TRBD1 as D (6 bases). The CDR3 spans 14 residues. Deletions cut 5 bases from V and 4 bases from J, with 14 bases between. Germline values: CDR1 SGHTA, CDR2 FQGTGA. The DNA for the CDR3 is TGTGCCAGCAGCCCACAGGGAGTGAGCACTGAAGCTTTCTTT. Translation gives CASSPQGVSTEAFF.

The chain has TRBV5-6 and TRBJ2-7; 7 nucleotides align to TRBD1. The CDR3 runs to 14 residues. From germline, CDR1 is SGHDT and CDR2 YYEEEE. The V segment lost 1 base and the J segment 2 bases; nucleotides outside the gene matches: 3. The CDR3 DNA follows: TGTGCCAGCAGCTTGAGACAGGGCGCCTACGAGCAGTACTTC. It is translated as CASSLRQGAYEQYF.

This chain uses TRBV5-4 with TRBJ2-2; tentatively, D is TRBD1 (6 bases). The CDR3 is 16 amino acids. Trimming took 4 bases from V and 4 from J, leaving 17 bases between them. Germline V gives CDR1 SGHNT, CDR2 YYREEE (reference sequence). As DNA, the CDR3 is TGTGCCAGCAGCCCGTTCAGGGGTTCGGGCACCGGGGAGCTGTTTTTT. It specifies CASSPFRGSGTGELFF.

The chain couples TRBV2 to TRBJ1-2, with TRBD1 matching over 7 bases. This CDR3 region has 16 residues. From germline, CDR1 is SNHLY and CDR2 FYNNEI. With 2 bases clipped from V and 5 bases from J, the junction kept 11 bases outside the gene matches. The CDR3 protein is CASSELELGQAYGYTF. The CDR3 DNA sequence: TGTGCCAGCAGTGAACTAGAACTAGGACAGGCGTATGGCTACACCTTC.

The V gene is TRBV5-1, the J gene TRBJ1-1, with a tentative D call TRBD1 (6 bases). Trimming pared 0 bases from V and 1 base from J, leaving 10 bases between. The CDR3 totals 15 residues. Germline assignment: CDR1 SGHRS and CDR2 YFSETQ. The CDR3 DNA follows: TGCGCCAGCAGCTTGGCCCCAGGGGAGAACACTGAAGCTTTCTTT. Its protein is CASSLAPGENTEAFF. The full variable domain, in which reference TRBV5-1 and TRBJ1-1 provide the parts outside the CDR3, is KAGVTQTPRYLIKTRGQQVTLSCSPISGHRSVSWYQQTPGQGLQFLFEYFSETQRNKGNFPGRFSGRQFSNSRSEMNVSTLELGDSALYLCASSLAPGENTEAFFGQGTRLTVV.

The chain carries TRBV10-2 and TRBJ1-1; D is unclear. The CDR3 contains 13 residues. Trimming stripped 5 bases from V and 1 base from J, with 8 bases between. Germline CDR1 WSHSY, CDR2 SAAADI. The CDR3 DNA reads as TGCGCCAGCAGTATCGGGTCGAACACTGAAGCTTTCTTT. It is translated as CASSIGSNTEAFF.

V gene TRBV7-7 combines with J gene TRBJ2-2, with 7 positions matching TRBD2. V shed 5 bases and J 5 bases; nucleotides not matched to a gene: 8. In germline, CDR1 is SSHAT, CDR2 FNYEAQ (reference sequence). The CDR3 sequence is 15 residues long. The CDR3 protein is CASSPRGSGTGELFF. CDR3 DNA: TGTGCCAGCAGCCCCCGTGGTAGCGGGACCGGGGAGCTGTTTTTT.

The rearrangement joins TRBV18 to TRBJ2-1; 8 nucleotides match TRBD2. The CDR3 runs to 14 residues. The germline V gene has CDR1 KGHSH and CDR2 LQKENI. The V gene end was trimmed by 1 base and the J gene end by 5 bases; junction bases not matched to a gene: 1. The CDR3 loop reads CASSPLAGNNEQFF. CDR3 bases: TGTGCCAGCTCACCACTAGCGGGAAACAATGAGCAGTTCTTC.

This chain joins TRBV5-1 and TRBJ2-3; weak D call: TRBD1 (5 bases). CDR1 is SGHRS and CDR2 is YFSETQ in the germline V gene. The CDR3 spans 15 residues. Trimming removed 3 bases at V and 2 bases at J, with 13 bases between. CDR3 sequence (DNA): TGCGCCAGCAGCTCCCAGGGCGGACACACAGATACGCAGTATTTT. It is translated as CASSSQGGHTDTQYF. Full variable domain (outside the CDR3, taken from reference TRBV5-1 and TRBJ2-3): KAGVTQTPRYLIKTRGQQVTLSCSPISGHRSVSWYQQTPGQGLQFLFEYFSETQRNKGNFPGRFSGRQFSNSRSEMNVSTLELGDSALYLCASSSQGGHTDTQYFGPGTRLTVL.

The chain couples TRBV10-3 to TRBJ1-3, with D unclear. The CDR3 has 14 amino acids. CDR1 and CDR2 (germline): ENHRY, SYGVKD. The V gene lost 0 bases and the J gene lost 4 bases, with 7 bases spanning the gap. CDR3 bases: TGTGCCATCAGTGAGTCCGGAGTCGGAAACACCATATATTTT. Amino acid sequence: CAISESGVGNTIYF.

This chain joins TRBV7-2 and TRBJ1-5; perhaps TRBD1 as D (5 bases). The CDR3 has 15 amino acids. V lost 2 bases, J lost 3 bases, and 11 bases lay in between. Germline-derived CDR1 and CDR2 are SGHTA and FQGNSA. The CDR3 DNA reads TGTGCCAGCAGCTTACAGACAGCGCCCAATCAGCCCCAGCATTTT. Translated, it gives CASSLQTAPNQPQHF. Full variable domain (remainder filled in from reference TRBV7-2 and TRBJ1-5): GAGVSQSPSNKVTEKGKDVELRCDPISGHTALYWYRQSLGQGLEFLIYFQGNSAPDKSGLPSDRFSAERTGGSVSTLTIQRTQQEDSAVYLCASSLQTAPNQPQHFGDGTRLSIL.

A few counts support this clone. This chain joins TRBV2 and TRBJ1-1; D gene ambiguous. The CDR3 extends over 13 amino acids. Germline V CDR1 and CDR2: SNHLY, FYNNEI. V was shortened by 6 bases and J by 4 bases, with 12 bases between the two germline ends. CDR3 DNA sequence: TGTGCCAGCAGGAAGGAGGTGGGCACTGAAGCTTTCTTT. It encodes CASRKEVGTEAFF.

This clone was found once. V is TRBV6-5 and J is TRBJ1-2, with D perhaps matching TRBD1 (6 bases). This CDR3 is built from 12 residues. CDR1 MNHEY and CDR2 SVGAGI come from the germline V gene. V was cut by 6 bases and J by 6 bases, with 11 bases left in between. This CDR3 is CASRPDSHGYTF. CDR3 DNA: TGTGCCAGCAGGCCGGACAGCCATGGCTACACCTTC.

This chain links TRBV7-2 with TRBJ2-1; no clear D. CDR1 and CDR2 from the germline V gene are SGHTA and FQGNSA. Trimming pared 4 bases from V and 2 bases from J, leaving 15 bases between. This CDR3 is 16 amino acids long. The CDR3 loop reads CASSSKRSLTYNEQFF. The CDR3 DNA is TGTGCCAGCAGCTCCAAGAGGTCCTTGACCTACAATGAGCAGTTCTTC.

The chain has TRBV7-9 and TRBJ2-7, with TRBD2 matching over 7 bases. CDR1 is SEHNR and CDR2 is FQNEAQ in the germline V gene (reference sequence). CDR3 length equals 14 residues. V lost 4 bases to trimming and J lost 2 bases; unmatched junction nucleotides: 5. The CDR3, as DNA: TGTGCCAGCAGCTCTGGACTAGAAGCCTACGAGCAGTACTTC. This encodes CASSSGLEAYEQYF. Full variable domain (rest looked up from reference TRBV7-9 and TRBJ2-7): DTGVSQNPRHKITKRGQNVTFRCDPISEHNRLYWYRQTLGQGPEFLTYFQNEAQLEKSRLLSDRFSAERPKGSFSTLEIQRTEQGDSAMYLCASSSGLEAYEQYFGPGTRLTVT.

CDR3 in DNA: TGTGCCAGCAGTTTTGGAGGAAGAGAAAAACTGTTTTTT. This gives the protein CASSFGGREKLFF. The chain recombines TRBV27 with TRBJ1-4; D remains ambiguous. Trimming removed 3 bases at V and 8 bases at J, with 10 bases between. The CDR3 consists of 13 residues. The germline CDR1 and CDR2 sequences are MNHEY and SMNVEV (reference sequence).

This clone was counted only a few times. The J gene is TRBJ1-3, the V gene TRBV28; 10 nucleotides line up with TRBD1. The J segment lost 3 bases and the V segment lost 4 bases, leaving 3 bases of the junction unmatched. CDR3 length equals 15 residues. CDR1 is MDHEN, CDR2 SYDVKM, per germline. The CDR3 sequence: CASSWGQGLGNTIYF. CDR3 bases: TGTGCCAGCAGTTGGGGACAGGGGCTTGGAAACACCATATATTTT.

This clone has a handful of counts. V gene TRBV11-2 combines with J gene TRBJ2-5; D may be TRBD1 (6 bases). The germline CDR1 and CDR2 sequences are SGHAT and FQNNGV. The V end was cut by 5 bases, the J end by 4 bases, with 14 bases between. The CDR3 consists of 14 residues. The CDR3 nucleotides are TGTGCCAGCAGCGTAACAGGGATGGGAGAGACCCAGTACTTC. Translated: CASSVTGMGETQYF.

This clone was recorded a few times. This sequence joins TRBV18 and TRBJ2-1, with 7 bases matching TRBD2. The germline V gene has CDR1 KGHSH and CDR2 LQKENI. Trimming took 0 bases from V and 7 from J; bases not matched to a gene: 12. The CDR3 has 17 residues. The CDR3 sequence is CASSPPVGGGSINEQFF. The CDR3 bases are TGTGCCAGCTCACCACCGGTGGGCGGGGGTTCCATAAATGAGCAGTTCTTC.

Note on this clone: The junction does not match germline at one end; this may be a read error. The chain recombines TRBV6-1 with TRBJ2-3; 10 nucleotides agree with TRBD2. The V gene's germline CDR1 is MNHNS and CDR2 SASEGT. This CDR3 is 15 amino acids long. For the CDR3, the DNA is TGTGCCAGTAGTGGGGAGCGGGGGGGAGGAAATACGCAGTATTTT. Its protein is CASSGERGGGNTQYF.

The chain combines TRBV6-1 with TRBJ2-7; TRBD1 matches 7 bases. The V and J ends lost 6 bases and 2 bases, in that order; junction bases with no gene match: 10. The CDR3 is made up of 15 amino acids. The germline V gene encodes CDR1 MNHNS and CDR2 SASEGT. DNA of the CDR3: TGTGCCAGCAGCGAAATCGACAGGGCTCCCTACGAGCAGTACTTC. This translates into CASSEIDRAPYEQYF.

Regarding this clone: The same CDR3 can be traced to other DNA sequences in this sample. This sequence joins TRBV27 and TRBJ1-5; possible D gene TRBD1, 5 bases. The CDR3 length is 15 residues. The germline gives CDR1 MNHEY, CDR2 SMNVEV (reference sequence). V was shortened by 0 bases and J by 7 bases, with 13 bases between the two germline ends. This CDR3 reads CASSLSGQGKQPQHF. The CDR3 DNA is TGTGCCAGCAGTTTATCCGGGCAGGGAAAGCAGCCCCAGCATTTT.

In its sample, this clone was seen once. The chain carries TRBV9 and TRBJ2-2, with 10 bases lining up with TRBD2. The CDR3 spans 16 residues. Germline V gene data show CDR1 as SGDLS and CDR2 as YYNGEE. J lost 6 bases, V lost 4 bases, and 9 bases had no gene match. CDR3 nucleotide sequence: TGTGCCAGCAGCACCCTAAGCGGGGGGGAAGCCGGGGAGCTGTTTTTT. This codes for CASSTLSGGEAGELFF.

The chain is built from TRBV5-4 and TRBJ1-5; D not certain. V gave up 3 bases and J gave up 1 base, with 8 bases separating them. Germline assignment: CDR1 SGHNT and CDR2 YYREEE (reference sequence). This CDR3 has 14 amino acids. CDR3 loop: CASSSWPSNQPQHF. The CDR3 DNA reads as TGTGCCAGCAGCTCATGGCCGAGCAATCAGCCCCAGCATTTT.

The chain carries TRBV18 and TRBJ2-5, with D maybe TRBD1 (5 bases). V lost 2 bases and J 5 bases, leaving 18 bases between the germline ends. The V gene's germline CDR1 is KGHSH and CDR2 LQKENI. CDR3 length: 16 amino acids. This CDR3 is CASSPRNPGNKETQYF. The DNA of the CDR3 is TGTGCCAGCTCACCAAGGAATCCAGGGAATAAGGAGACCCAGTACTTC.

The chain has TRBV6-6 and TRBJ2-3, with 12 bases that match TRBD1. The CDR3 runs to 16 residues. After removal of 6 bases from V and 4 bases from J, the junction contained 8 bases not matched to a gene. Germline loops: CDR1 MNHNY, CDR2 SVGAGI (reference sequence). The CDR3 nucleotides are TGTGCCAGCAGCTCCCGGGACAGGGGGCAACCAGATACGCAGTATTTT. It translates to CASSSRDRGQPDTQYF.

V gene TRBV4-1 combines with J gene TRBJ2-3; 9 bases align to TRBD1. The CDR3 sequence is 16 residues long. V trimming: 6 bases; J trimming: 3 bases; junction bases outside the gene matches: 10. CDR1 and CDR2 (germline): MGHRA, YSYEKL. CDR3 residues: CASSRTTGGRTDTQYF. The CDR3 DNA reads TGCGCCAGCAGTCGAACTACAGGGGGCCGGACAGATACGCAGTATTTT.

CDR3 sequence (DNA): TGCGCCAGCAGCGCGGGAGGAAAGGATACAGATACGCAGTATTTT. This encodes CASSAGGKDTDTQYF. This chain joins TRBV5-1 and TRBJ2-3; 8 nucleotides line up with TRBD2. With V trimmed by 4 bases and J by 3 bases, 7 bases remained unmatched. The germline V gene has CDR1 SGHRS and CDR2 YFSETQ. This CDR3 is 15 amino acids long.

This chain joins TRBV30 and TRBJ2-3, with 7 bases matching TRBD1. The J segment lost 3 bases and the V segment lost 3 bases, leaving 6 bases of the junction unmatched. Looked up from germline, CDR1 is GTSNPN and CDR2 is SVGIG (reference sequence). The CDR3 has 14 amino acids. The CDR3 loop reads CAWSLGQTTDTQYF. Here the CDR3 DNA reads TGTGCCTGGAGCCTGGGACAGACGACAGATACGCAGTATTTT.